These 7 T cell receptor beta chains were all obtained from the same sample, sequenced in a study of CD8+CD57+ T cells in acquired aplastic anemia. All sequencing subjects had displayed CD8+CD57+ cell expansion on flow cytometry. Genomic DNA provided the template from which TCR beta VDJ and CDR3 profiles were obtained. A single record per CDR3 protein comes from TCRdb applying MiXCR to the reads. The data show some 180,000 distinct CDR3 sequences, 63% seen once. The material sequenced was sorted CD4+, CD8+, or CD8+CD57+ T cells (not recorded which) from PBMCs. Receptor source: a human donor with aplastic anemia.

This clonotype was detected only once. The V gene is TRBV10-3, the J gene TRBJ2-5, with D possibly being TRBD1 or TRBD2 (5 bases each). CDR3 length equals 18 residues. V lost 10 bases and J 1 base, leaving 28 bases between the germline ends. The V gene's germline CDR1 is ENHRY and CDR2 SYGVKD. The CDR3 here is CATQPRDEENGAQETQYF. CDR3 sequence (DNA): TGTGCCACCCAGCCCCGGGACGAGGAGAATGGGGCCCAAGAGACCCAGTACTTC.

This clonotype was recorded once. The chain recombines TRBV5-1 with TRBJ1-6, with D possibly TRBD1 on 6 matching bases. This CDR3 is built from 15 residues. Germline V gene lookup returns CDR1 SGHRS and CDR2 YFSETQ. V lost 4 bases, J lost 9 bases, and 17 bases lay in between. The CDR3 here is CASSEGIQGTSPLHF. In DNA form, the CDR3 reads TGCGCCAGCAGCGAGGGGATACAGGGAACTTCACCCCTCCACTTT.

This clonotype was recorded once. V and J are TRBV6-9 and TRBJ1-2; 7 bases align to TRBD1. The CDR3 loop spans 14 amino acids. Per germline, CDR1 MNHGY and CDR2 SVAAGI. With 6 bases clipped from V and 2 bases from J, the junction kept 6 bases outside the gene matches. Here the CDR3 reads CASSEDRLNYGYTF. In DNA, the CDR3 is TGTGCCAGCAGCGAGGACAGGCTGAACTATGGCTACACCTTC.

This clonotype turned up a few times. This rearrangement joins TRBV4-3 to TRBJ1-2; TRBD1 agrees at 9 bases. Trimming cost V 1 base and J 2 bases; bases outside gene matches: 5. The CDR3 loop spans 16 amino acids. Germline V gene sequence: CDR1 LGHNA, CDR2 YSLEER. CDR3 DNA: TGCGCCAGCAGCCAAGTGACAGGGGGGACCAACTATGGCTACACCTTC. It yields the protein CASSQVTGGTNYGYTF.

The genes are TRBV19 and TRBJ1-4; no clear D. The germline V gene encodes CDR1 LNHDA and CDR2 SQIVND (reference sequence). The CDR3 contains 14 residues. Trimming shortened V by 7 bases and J by 3 bases, and 12 bases separated the two germline ends. CDR3 in DNA: TGTGCCAGTACCGACGGGCAGTCTAATGAAAAACTGTTTTTT. As protein: CASTDGQSNEKLFF.

This chain links TRBV4-3 with TRBJ2-1, with 10 bases matching TRBD2. J gave up 3 bases and V 4 bases, and 3 bases lay outside the gene matches. Per germline, CDR1 LGHNA and CDR2 YSLEER. The CDR3 runs 15 residues. Here the CDR3 reads CASSRTSGNYNEQFF. For the CDR3, the DNA is TGCGCCAGCAGCCGAACTAGCGGGAACTACAATGAGCAGTTCTTC.

This clonotype was seen more than once but under ten times. The chain uses TRBV20-1 and TRBJ2-7, with D possibly TRBD1 on 6 matching bases. The CDR3 has 13 residues. V was pared by 5 bases and J by 3 bases, with 14 bases between. In germline, CDR1 is DFQATT, CDR2 SNEGSKA (reference sequence). CDR3: CSAYRDTNYEQYF. The CDR3 DNA reads as TGCAGTGCTTACCGGGACACTAACTACGAGCAGTACTTC.